This entry lists 16 T cell receptor beta chains sequenced from one sample in a study of T cell responses to AZD1222 COVID-19 vaccine. Using immunoSEQ multiplex PCR, the repertoire was profiled, and TCRdb retains in-frame clones only, with some absent. The sample lists more than 100,000 clones; roughly 87% were seen once. The sequencing here drew on peripheral blood, taken on day 0 of AZD1222 vaccination. The receptors shown here come from an adult in good health.

Comments on this clone: At one end, the junction sequence differs from germline, possibly due to a read error. The chain has TRBV7-6 and TRBJ2-7; 8 nucleotides match TRBD1. Germline assignment: CDR1 SGHVS and CDR2 FNYEAQ. This CDR3 comprises 15 residues. The CDR3 protein is CASSLERTGIYEQYF. The CDR3 nucleotides are TGTGCCAGCAGTTTAGAACGGACAGGGATCTACGAGCAGTACTTC.

V gene TRBV10-3 combines with J gene TRBJ1-3, with 7 positions matching TRBD1. Germline CDR1 and CDR2: ENHRY and SYGVKD. CDR3 length: 18 residues. The trim removed 4 bases at V and 1 base at J, leaving 13 bases unmatched. The CDR3 bases are TGTGCCATCAGTGCGAGGGACAGCCATCTAGATTCTGGAAACACCATATATTTT. It yields the protein CAISARDSHLDSGNTIYF.

The rearrangement joins TRBV24-1 to TRBJ2-3; 10 bases agree with TRBD1. The CDR3 has 15 residues. The V gene's germline CDR1 is KGHDR and CDR2 SFDVKD. The trim removed 3 bases at V and 4 bases at J, leaving 3 bases unmatched. CDR3 sequence: CATSDPGQGSDTQYF. For the CDR3, the DNA is TGTGCCACCAGTGATCCGGGACAGGGGTCAGATACGCAGTATTTT.

The chain joins TRBV7-6 to TRBJ2-2; D not resolved. Germline CDR1 SGHVS, CDR2 FNYEAQ. Trimming took 4 bases from V and 6 from J, leaving 18 bases between them. The length of the CDR3 is 16 residues. For the CDR3, the DNA is TGTGCCAGCAGCTCTATGCTCCTTGGCTCCTCCGGGGAGCTGTTTTTT. Protein sequence: CASSSMLLGSSGELFF.

This clone has only one observation. The rearrangement links TRBV21-1 to TRBJ2-5. TRBV21-1 is classified as a pseudogene. The CDR3 covers 17 residues. CDR3 in amino acids: CASSKGSFDLHQETQYF. CDR3 DNA: TGTGCCAGCAGCAAAGGATCCTTCGATCTTCACCAAGAGACCCAGTACTTC.

This chain links TRBV3-1 (or the pseudogene TRBV3-2) with TRBJ1-2; unclear D gene. There are 13 residues in the CDR3. V lost 6 bases to trimming and J lost 2 bases, with 10 bases between them. Germline CDR1 is LGHDT and CDR2 is YNNKEL (reference sequence). Here the CDR3 reads CASRLSGNYGYTF. For the CDR3, the DNA is TGTGCCAGCAGGCTCTCGGGGAACTATGGCTACACCTTC.

The rearrangement links TRBV7-6 to TRBJ2-1; 9 nucleotides align to TRBD2. Germline V gene sequence: CDR1 SGHVS, CDR2 FNYEAQ. V lost 1 base, J lost 5 bases, and 6 bases stayed unmatched. CDR3 length: 16 residues. CDR3 in amino acids: CASSLVSGGPNNEQFF. The DNA of the CDR3 is TGTGCCAGCAGCTTAGTTAGCGGGGGCCCGAACAATGAGCAGTTCTTC.

The chain combines TRBV7-9 with TRBJ2-1; tentative D call: TRBD1 (6 bases). V lost 1 base and J lost 4, with 14 bases in between. The germline gives CDR1 SEHNR, CDR2 FQNEAQ (reference sequence). The CDR3 runs to 16 residues. CDR3 residues: CASSLVQGGDYNEQFF. As DNA, the CDR3 is TGTGCCAGCAGCTTAGTACAAGGGGGAGATTACAATGAGCAGTTCTTC.

This clone was seen only a few times. The rearrangement links TRBV13 to TRBJ2-7; 7 nucleotides agree with TRBD1. The junction had 7 bases not matched to a gene; V was cut back by 5 bases and J by 3 bases. CDR1 is PRHDT, CDR2 FYEKMQ, per germline (reference sequence). CDR3 size: 14 residues. CDR3 in amino acids: CASSTSGQVYEQYF. The CDR3 DNA sequence: TGTGCCAGCAGCACTTCAGGACAGGTCTACGAGCAGTACTTC.

Details on this clone: Other DNA sequences in this sample translate to the same CDR3. The chain combines TRBV5-1 with TRBJ1-2; 7 positions agree with TRBD1. Losses at the gene ends were 2 bases for V and 8 bases for J; bases not matched to a gene: 3. CDR1 and CDR2 from the germline V gene are SGHRS and YFSETQ. This CDR3 is 12 amino acids long. The CDR3 DNA reads TGCGCCAGCAGCTTACAGGGGAACGGCTACACCTTC. Amino acids: CASSLQGNGYTF.

This clone was recorded only once. This chain connects TRBV19 to TRBJ1-5; 7 bases align to TRBD1. CDR1 is LNHDA and CDR2 is SQIVND in the germline V gene (reference sequence). Germline trimming cut 6 bases from V and 9 bases from J; bases unmatched to any gene: 8. CDR3 length: 13 amino acids. CDR3 region: CASSDRAPGPQHF. The DNA for the CDR3 is TGTGCCAGTAGCGACAGGGCTCCGGGGCCCCAGCATTTT.

The V and J genes are TRBV5-1 and TRBJ2-2, with D possibly being TRBD1 (5 bases). Trimming pared 2 bases from V and 5 bases from J, leaving 10 bases between. CDR1 and CDR2 (germline): SGHRS, YFSETQ. The CDR3 covers 14 residues. The CDR3 DNA follows: TGCGCCAGCAGCTTCCAGGGCGGAACCGGGGAGCTGTTTTTT. Its translation: CASSFQGGTGELFF.

This chain joins TRBV4-1 and TRBJ1-3; 8 positions agree with TRBD1. Germline loops: CDR1 MGHRA, CDR2 YSYEKL. J was trimmed by 0 bases and V by 5 bases; bases with no gene match: 9. The CDR3 loop spans 17 amino acids. CDR3: CASSSGRRGHSGNTIYF. The CDR3 bases are TGCGCCAGCAGCTCAGGCCGCAGGGGGCACTCTGGAAACACCATATATTTT.

The CDR3 region is CASSEIDRVYEQYF. In DNA form, the CDR3 reads TGTGCCAGCAGTGAAATAGACAGGGTCTACGAGCAGTACTTC. The chain employs TRBV6-1 and TRBJ2-7, with 7 bases identical to TRBD1. Trimming cost V 2 bases and J 3 bases; bases outside gene matches: 4. Germline V CDR1 and CDR2: MNHNS, SASEGT. The CDR3 sequence is 14 residues long.

The V call is TRBV4-1, the J call TRBJ2-2; the match to TRBD1 covers 9 bases. The CDR3 runs to 15 residues. V gave up 3 bases and J gave up 6 bases; unmatched junction bases: 5. Per germline, CDR1 MGHRA and CDR2 YSYEKL. CDR3 loop: CASSHPTGGAGELFF. The CDR3, as DNA: TGCGCCAGCAGCCATCCGACAGGGGGGGCCGGGGAGCTGTTTTTT.

V gene TRBV4-3 combines with J gene TRBJ2-3, with TRBD2 matching 10 bases. After removal of 4 bases from V and 2 bases from J, the junction contained 6 bases not matched to a gene. Germline V gives CDR1 LGHNA, CDR2 YSLEER. The CDR3 spans 16 residues. This CDR3 is CASSPSGRRATDTQYF. CDR3 DNA: TGCGCCAGCAGCCCTAGCGGGAGAAGGGCCACAGATACGCAGTATTTT.